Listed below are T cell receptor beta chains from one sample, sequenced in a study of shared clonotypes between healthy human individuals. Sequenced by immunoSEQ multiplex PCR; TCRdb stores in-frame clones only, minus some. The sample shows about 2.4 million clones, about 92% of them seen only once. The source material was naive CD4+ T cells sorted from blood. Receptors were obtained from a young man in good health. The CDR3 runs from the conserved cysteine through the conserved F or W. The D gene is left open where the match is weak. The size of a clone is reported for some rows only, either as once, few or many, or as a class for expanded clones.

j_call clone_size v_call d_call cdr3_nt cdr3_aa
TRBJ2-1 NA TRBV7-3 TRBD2 TGTGCCAGCAGTTTGCCCACGGGACTAGCGGGGGGGACCACTTCAAATGAGCAGTTCTTC CASSLPTGLAGGTTSNEQFF
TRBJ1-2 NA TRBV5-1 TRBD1 TGCGCCAGCAGCTTGGATGGGACAGGGGGCTACTATGGCTACACCTTC CASSLDGTGGYYGYTF
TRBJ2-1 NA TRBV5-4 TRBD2 TGTGCCAGCAGCCTTGCGACTAGCGGGGGGGTCCTCCTCAATGAGCAGTTCTTC CASSLATSGGVLLNEQFF
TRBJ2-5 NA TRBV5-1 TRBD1 TGCGCCAGCAGTAAGACAGGGAATTACCAAGAGACCCAGTACTTC CASSKTGNYQETQYF
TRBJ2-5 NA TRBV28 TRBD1 TGTGCCAGCAGGACAGGGGCTGAAGTGGAGACCCAGTACTTC CASRTGAEVETQYF
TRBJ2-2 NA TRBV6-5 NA TGTGCCAGCACTCCGGCGTGGGACACCGGGGAGCTGTTTTTT CASTPAWDTGELFF
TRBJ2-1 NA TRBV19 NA TGTGCCAGTAGTATCCCAGGGGGGAACAATGAGCAGTTCTTC CASSIPGGNNEQFF
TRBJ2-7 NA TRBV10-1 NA TGCGCCAGCAGTGAGTCCGGGACGACTGACTACGAGCAGTACTTC CASSESGTTDYEQYF
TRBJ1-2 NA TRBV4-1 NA TGCGCCAGCAGCCAAGAACTCGCAGTGGCAGCTAACTATGGCTACACCTTC CASSQELAVAANYGYTF
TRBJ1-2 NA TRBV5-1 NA TGCGCCAGCAGCTTGGGTCGGAACTATGGCTACACCTTC CASSLGRNYGYTF
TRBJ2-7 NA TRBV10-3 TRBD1 TGTGCCATCAGTGAGTCGACTCGCGGGGACAGGGGGAAACAGCAGTACTTC CAISESTRGDRGKQQYF
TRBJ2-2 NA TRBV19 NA TGTGCCAGTCAACCCACCTATTTATCAACCGGGGAGCTGTTTTTT CASQPTYLSTGELFF
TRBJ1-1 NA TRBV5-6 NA TGTGCCAGCAGCTTTGGGACATCACGGGAGTCGACTGAAGCTTTCTTT CASSFGTSRESTEAFF
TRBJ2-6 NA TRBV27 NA TGTGCCAGGTGGGACCCAGGGACTTTCAACTCTGGGGCCAACGTCCTGACTTTC CARWDPGTFNSGANVLTF
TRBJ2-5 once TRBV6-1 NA TGTGCCAGCAGTGACTCGGAGACCCAGTACTTC CASSDSETQYF
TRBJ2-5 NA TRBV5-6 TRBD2 TGTGCCAGCAGCTACCTTAGCGGGGGGAAAGAGACCCAGTACTTC CASSYLSGGKETQYF
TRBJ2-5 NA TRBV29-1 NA TGCAGCGTTGCTCACAGTGGAGAGACCCAGTACTTC CSVAHSGETQYF
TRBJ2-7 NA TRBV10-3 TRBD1 TGTGCCATCAGTGATTCCGGGACAGCATACGAGCAGTACTTC CAISDSGTAYEQYF
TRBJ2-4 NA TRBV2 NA TGTGCCAGCAGTTTCCGGGTCGTTGAACTAGCCAAAAACATTCAGTACTTC CASSFRVVELAKNIQYF
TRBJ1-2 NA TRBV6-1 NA TGTGCCAGCAGTGAATTAAGCTTTAACTATGGCTACACCTTC CASSELSFNYGYTF
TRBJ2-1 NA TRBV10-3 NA TGTGCCACTTCGATGCTGTACAATGAGCAGTTCTTC CATSMLYNEQFF
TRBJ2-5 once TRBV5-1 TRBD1 TGCGCCAGCAGGAATACACAGGGGGAACAAGAGACCCAGTACTTC CASRNTQGEQETQYF
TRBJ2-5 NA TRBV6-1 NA TGTGCCAGCAGTGAAGGAGGGGGGACAGAGACCCAGTACTTC CASSEGGGTETQYF
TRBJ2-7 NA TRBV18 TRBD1 TGTGCCAGCTCCGTGACAGGGGCTCTCCACGAGCAGTACTTC CASSVTGALHEQYF
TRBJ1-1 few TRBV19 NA TGTGCCAGTACCATGACAGGTCCTAACACTGAAGCTTTCTTT CASTMTGPNTEAFF
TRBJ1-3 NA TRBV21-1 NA TGTGCCAGCAGCAAACTGATAGGACAGGGGCCGCGCTACACCATATATTTT CASSKLIGQGPRYTIYF